Shown below are 18 T cell receptor beta chains from a single sample sequenced in a study of identical twins. TCRdb itself ran the 5' RACE reads through MiXCR, one entry per CDR3 protein. The sample contains under 250,000 distinct CDR3 sequences, roughly 10% of which appear only once. Sample: memory (CD45RO+) T cells sorted from blood. Receptor source: a young woman in good health.

Notes on this clonotype: Its ends do not fully match the called genes, so a read error is possible. The chain links TRBV5-1 to TRBJ2-7; 8 bases align to TRBD2. This CDR3 is 14 amino acids long. Looked up from germline, CDR1 is SGHRS and CDR2 is YFSETQ. The CDR3 region is CASSSTGGAYDQYF. The CDR3, as DNA: TGCGCCAGCAGCTCGACGGGAGGGGCCTACGACCAGTACTTC.

This chain joins TRBV30 and TRBJ2-1; the D is unclear. CDR3 size: 11 residues. Between the trimmed V and J ends, which lost 7 bases and 9 bases, there was a span of 13 bases. Looked up from germline, CDR1 is GTSNPN and CDR2 is SVGIG (reference sequence). The CDR3 DNA sequence: TGTGCCTCAGCAAGAGCTCTTGAGCAGTTCTTC. Protein: CASARALEQFF.

Only a few counts were recorded for this clonotype. The chain combines TRBV20-1 with TRBJ1-5, with 8 bases matching TRBD1. V shed 3 bases and J 0 bases; nucleotides not matched to a gene: 7. This CDR3 has 16 amino acids. Germline CDR1 and CDR2: DFQATT and SNEGSKA (reference sequence). DNA for the CDR3: TGCAGTGCTAGGGGCCAGGGGGCTAATAGCAATCAGCCCCAGCATTTT. This encodes CSARGQGANSNQPQHF.

In its sample, this clonotype was seen many times. This rearrangement joins TRBV12-3 or TRBV12-4 to TRBJ2-2, with 13 positions matching TRBD2. V trimming: 5 bases; J trimming: 4 bases; junction bases outside the gene matches: 4. The CDR3 runs 16 residues. CDR3 DNA: TGTGCCAGCAGTCCTAGACTAGCGGGGGGCACCGGGGAGCTGTTTTTT. Translation gives CASSPRLAGGTGELFF.

The chain joins TRBV29-1 to TRBJ2-7, with 9 bases that match TRBD1. CDR1 is SQVTM and CDR2 is ANQGSEA in the germline V gene. This CDR3 is 13 amino acids long. V was pared by 6 bases and J by 5 bases, with 8 bases of the junction left unmatched. CDR3 DNA: TGCAGCGTCCCGGGACAGGGTATTGACGAGCAGTACTTC. Translated, it gives CSVPGQGIDEQYF.

This clonotype was seen a handful of times. J is TRBJ2-1 and V is TRBV5-1, with no clear D. Between the trimmed V and J ends, which lost 1 base and 0 bases, there was a span of 11 bases. The germline V gene has CDR1 SGHRS and CDR2 YFSETQ. CDR3 length equals 16 residues. DNA of the CDR3: TGCGCCAGCAGCTTGATTTCAGGAGTCTCCTACAATGAGCAGTTCTTC. It is translated as CASSLISGVSYNEQFF.

This clonotype was observed a handful of times. This sequence joins TRBV28 and TRBJ1-5; possible D gene TRBD1, 6 bases. The V and J ends lost 6 bases and 4 bases respectively, with 13 bases between them. Germline loops: CDR1 MDHEN, CDR2 SYDVKM. The CDR3 sequence is 14 residues long. The CDR3 nucleotides read TGTGCCAGCAGCCGGGACATCCTTAATCAGCCCCAGCATTTT. Its translation: CASSRDILNQPQHF.

The table lists this clonotype with many counts. This chain connects TRBV2 to TRBJ2-7; 8 bases map to TRBD2. The CDR3 consists of 14 residues. Germline CDR1 is SNHLY and CDR2 is FYNNEI. V gave up 4 bases and J gave up 3 bases; unmatched junction bases: 5. CDR3 nucleotides: TGTGCCAGCAGTGGGACTAGCCGAGACTACGAGCAGTACTTC. As protein: CASSGTSRDYEQYF.

This clonotype has just a few counts. The V gene is TRBV11-3, the J gene TRBJ1-1; 7 nucleotides line up with TRBD1. The CDR3 has 21 residues. V was pared by 4 bases and J by 0 bases, with 23 bases of the junction left unmatched. Germline CDR1 SGHNT, CDR2 YENEEA. CDR3 coding DNA: TGTGCCAGCAGCTCGATAAATGCACCGGGACAGAGAAAAAGAATGAACACTGAAGCTTTCTTT. Protein product: CASSSINAPGQRKRMNTEAFF.

This clonotype appeared a single time. The chain is built from TRBV30 and TRBJ2-2, with TRBD2 matching 15 bases. V was clipped by 0 bases and J by 6 bases; unmatched bases: 5. The CDR3 spans 17 residues. CDR1 is GTSNPN, CDR2 SVGIG, per germline (reference sequence). CDR3 nucleotide sequence: TGTGCCTGGAGTGTTCTCGGACTAGCGGGGGGGCCCGGGGAGCTGTTTTTT. Amino acids: CAWSVLGLAGGPGELFF.

In DNA, the CDR3 is TGTGCCAGCAGCTCGGGACAAATCTACAATGAGCAGTTCTTC. It encodes CASSSGQIYNEQFF. The chain employs TRBV11-3 and TRBJ2-1; TRBD1 might be the D (6 bases). Per germline, CDR1 SGHNT and CDR2 YENEEA. This CDR3 comprises 14 residues. V was trimmed by 4 bases and J by 3 bases, leaving 10 bases between them.

The chain carries TRBV29-1 and TRBJ2-1; 11 nucleotides match TRBD2. V trimming: 4 bases; J trimming: 5 bases; junction bases outside the gene matches: 4. The CDR3 totals 14 residues. CDR1 SQVTM and CDR2 ANQGSEA come from the germline V gene. CDR3 nucleotides: TGCAGCGTTGTATGGACTAGCGGGCACAATGAGCAGTTCTTC. Translating it yields CSVVWTSGHNEQFF.

In this sample, this clonotype turned up a few times. CDR3 nucleotides: TGTGCTAGTGGTTTGGTACAGGGAGGCGGGGAGCTGTTTTTT. It specifies CASGLVQGGGELFF. The rearrangement links TRBV12-5 to TRBJ2-2, with D perhaps given as TRBD1 or TRBD2 (6 bases each). The V end lost 0 bases, the J end lost 7 bases, and 9 bases lay between the germline ends. CDR3 size: 14 residues. Germline CDR1 and CDR2: LGHNT and FRNRAP.

This CDR3 is CSVVRVGTDTQYF. DNA of the CDR3: TGCAGCGTTGTAAGGGTGGGGACAGATACGCAGTATTTT. The chain carries TRBV29-1 and TRBJ2-3; D is undetermined. CDR1 is SQVTM and CDR2 is ANQGSEA in the germline V gene. The CDR3 covers 13 residues. Trimming pared 4 bases from V and 3 bases from J, leaving 11 bases between.

This clonotype was observed a handful of times. The chain couples TRBV18 to TRBJ2-5; D not resolved. The V end lost 0 bases, the J end lost 0 bases, and 8 bases lay between the germline ends. CDR3 length: 15 amino acids. The germline CDR1 and CDR2 sequences are KGHSH and LQKENI. This chain's CDR3 is CASSPPSAYQETQYF. In DNA form, the CDR3 reads TGTGCCAGCTCACCACCTTCTGCGTACCAAGAGACCCAGTACTTC.

The chain joins TRBV20-1 to TRBJ2-1, with TRBD2 matching over 11 bases. The CDR3 extends over 16 amino acids. V shed 6 bases and J 7 bases; nucleotides not matched to a gene: 14. The germline gives CDR1 DFQATT, CDR2 SNEGSKA (reference sequence). The CDR3 loop reads CSAVPSSGRIDNEQFF. In DNA form, the CDR3 reads TGCAGTGCCGTCCCATCTAGCGGGAGGATCGATAATGAGCAGTTCTTC.

In its sample, this clonotype was seen many times. In DNA form, the CDR3 reads TGTGCCAGCAGTTTACTTATGAGGGCCCACGAGCAGTACTTC. Amino acids: CASSLLMRAHEQYF. The J gene is TRBJ2-7, the V gene TRBV12-3 or TRBV12-4; the D gene is possibly TRBD2 (5 bases). V was pared by 2 bases and J by 5 bases, with 13 bases between. CDR3 length: 14 residues.

The sample holds many counts of this clonotype. V usage is TRBV16 and J usage is TRBJ1-5; no firm D call. The ends were cut back, 4 bases at V and 6 bases at J, with 13 bases in the middle. The CDR3 length is 14 residues. Germline CDR1 is KGHSY and CDR2 is FQNENV. The CDR3 protein is CASSLSSSGQPQHF. CDR3 DNA: TGTGCCAGCAGCCTAAGCTCGTCAGGTCAGCCCCAGCATTTT.